Sample share makes the clone carrying this T cell receptor (beta chain) medium-sized (0.01 to 0.1%). The target antigen is unknown. The source of the sample is a study of T cell responses to AZD1222 COVID-19 vaccine. Study-level points and caveats: Nearly half of unique spike-specific TCRs reportedly avoided B.1.351 and B.1.1.7 mutated regions. Following two doses of AZD1222, Spike-specific TCR breadth and depth rose. Just a handful of people given AZD1222 tested seropositive at baseline.

Here immunoSEQ multiplex PCR was the method, and the copy in TCRdb shows in-frame clones only, minus some. The data hold about 81,000 clones, with about 86% observed a single time. The J segment lost 7 bases and the V segment lost 6 bases, leaving 0 bases of the junction unmatched. There are 12 residues in the CDR3. This TCR derives from an adult who received the AZD1222 COVID-19 vaccine. The sequences come from peripheral blood, collected 28 days after the second AZD1222 dose. The chain joins TRBV12-3 or TRBV12-4 to TRBJ1-6, with TRBD1 matching 7 bases. CDR3 in amino acids: CASRQGNSPLHF. The CDR3 DNA reads as TGTGCCAGCAGACAGGGGAATTCACCCCTCCACTTT.